The 11 T cell receptor beta chains below all came from one sample that was sequenced in a study of T cell responses to AZD1222 COVID-19 vaccine. TCRdb's copy holds only in-frame clones and misses some; the assay was immunoSEQ multiplex PCR. The sample shows roughly 130,000 clones, just over 85% of them seen only once. Sample: peripheral blood, taken on day 0 of AZD1222 vaccination. The receptors originated from an adult in good health.

This clone turned up a few times. The chain carries TRBV5-6 and TRBJ1-1; D gene unclear. The germline V gene encodes CDR1 SGHDT and CDR2 YYEEEE. The CDR3 runs 12 residues. With 5 bases removed from V and 7 bases from J, the gap between germline ends came to 12 bases. The CDR3 here is CASRHTSGEAFF. CDR3 in DNA: TGTGCCAGCAGACATACCTCGGGTGAAGCTTTCTTT. The whole variable domain, remainder taken from reference TRBV5-6 and TRBJ1-1, is DAGVTQSPTHLIKTRGQQVTLRCSPKSGHDTVSWYQQALGQGPQFIFQYYEEEERQRGNFPDRFSGHQFPNYSSELNVNALLLGDSALYLCASRHTSGEAFFGQGTRLTVV.

The J gene is TRBJ1-5, the V gene TRBV4-1, with D maybe TRBD1 (6 bases). V lost 0 bases to trimming and J lost 4 bases, with 13 bases between them. The CDR3 extends over 16 amino acids. CDR1 and CDR2 from the germline V gene are MGHRA and YSYEKL. The CDR3 DNA follows: TGCGCCAGCAGCCAAGATCGAGGACAGAGAAATCAGCCCCAGCATTTT. It translates to CASSQDRGQRNQPQHF.

This clone was counted a single time. The chain uses TRBV11-2 and TRBJ2-7, with TRBD2 matching 9 bases. This CDR3 has 14 residues. Germline V gene sequence: CDR1 SGHAT, CDR2 FQNNGV. J was trimmed by 2 bases and V by 3 bases; bases with no gene match: 2. CDR3 coding DNA: TGTGCCAGCAGCTTCTCTAGCGGGACCTACGAGCAGTACTTC. Amino acid sequence: CASSFSSGTYEQYF. Using reference TRBV11-2 and TRBJ2-7 for the parts outside the CDR3, the full variable domain is EAGVAQSPRYKIIEKRQSVAFWCNPISGHATLYWYQQILGQGPKLLIQFQNNGVVDDSQLPKDRFSAERLKGVDSTLKIQPAKLEDSAVYLCASSFSSGTYEQYFGPGTRLTVT.

This sequence joins TRBV27 and TRBJ1-4; no definite D call. V gave up 3 bases and J gave up 0 bases, with 5 bases separating them. Germline V gene data show CDR1 as MNHEY and CDR2 as SMNVEV (reference sequence). The CDR3 loop spans 14 amino acids. The CDR3 nucleotides read TGTGCCAGCAGTTTTGCAGCAACTAATGAAAAACTGTTTTTT. This encodes CASSFAATNEKLFF. Using reference TRBV27 and TRBJ1-4 for the parts outside the CDR3, the full variable domain is EAQVTQNPRYLITVTGKKLTVTCSQNMNHEYMSWYRQDPGLGLRQIYYSMNVEVTDKGDVPEGYKVSRKEKRNFPLILESPSPNQTSLYFCASSFAATNEKLFFGSGTQLSVL.

The chain links TRBV7-8 to TRBJ1-4, with a weak D call TRBD1 (5 bases). The CDR3 has 13 amino acids. V lost 3 bases and J lost 7, with 9 bases in between. Per germline, CDR1 SGHVS and CDR2 FQNEAQ. The CDR3 region is CASSLAGSEKLFF. The CDR3, as DNA: TGTGCCAGCAGCTTGGCAGGGAGTGAAAAACTGTTTTTT.

The gene calls are TRBV10-2 and TRBJ2-3; D is uncertain. This CDR3 has 12 residues. Trimming removed 7 bases at V and 5 bases at J, with 10 bases between. CDR1 and CDR2 from the germline V gene are WSHSY and SAAADI. This chain's CDR3 is CASTQLRDTQYF. Written as DNA, the CDR3 is TGCGCCAGCACTCAGCTCAGAGATACGCAGTATTTT.

The rearrangement links TRBV6-5 to TRBJ2-1; 8 bases are shared with TRBD2. The CDR3 length is 15 residues. V lost 5 bases and J lost 7; bases outside the gene matches: 10. The germline gives CDR1 MNHEY, CDR2 SVGAGI. The CDR3 loop reads CASSRSGGLGNEQFF. CDR3 DNA: TGTGCCAGCAGTCGCTCGGGAGGGCTTGGGAATGAGCAGTTCTTC.

This chain uses TRBV12-3 or TRBV12-4 with TRBJ2-3; the D gene is possibly TRBD2 (5 bases). The CDR3 has 11 residues. The V end lost 7 bases, the J end lost 14 bases, and 16 bases lay between the germline ends. CDR3 amino acids: CASTLGPSPYF. DNA of the CDR3: TGTGCCAGCACCCTGGGCCCTAGCCCGTATTTT.

The chain links TRBV9 to TRBJ1-1, with 7 nucleotides matching TRBD1. In germline, CDR1 is SGDLS, CDR2 YYNGEE. This CDR3 comprises 15 residues. Trimming cost V 4 bases and J 4 bases; bases outside gene matches: 10. The CDR3 nucleotides are TGTGCCAGCAGCCTTACCGGGAACAGGGGCACTGAAGCTTTCTTT. Its protein is CASSLTGNRGTEAFF.

The rearrangement links TRBV3-1 (or the pseudogene TRBV3-2) to TRBJ2-2, with TRBD2 matching over 10 bases. V shed 0 bases, J shed 7 bases, and the junction held 5 bases outside the gene matches. The CDR3 is 16 residues long. The germline gives CDR1 LGHDT, CDR2 YNNKEL (reference sequence). The CDR3 loop is CASSQDASGGFGELFF. DNA for the CDR3: TGTGCCAGCAGCCAAGACGCTAGCGGGGGTTTCGGGGAGCTGTTTTTT.

This sequence joins TRBV19 and TRBJ1-2; D not certain. This CDR3 contains 13 residues. Germline V gene data show CDR1 as LNHDA and CDR2 as SQIVND (reference sequence). V was cut by 1 base and J by 7 bases, with 10 bases left in between. This chain's CDR3 is CASSIGRKSGYTF. CDR3 DNA sequence: TGTGCCAGTAGTATAGGTAGGAAGAGTGGCTACACCTTC.